A single sample is the source of the 3 T cell receptor beta chains below, sequenced in a study of vaccination effects on CD4 cells after COVID-19. The antigens for these receptors are not known. The repertoire was sequenced with immunoSEQ multiplex PCR; TCRdb's copy has only in-frame clones and lacks some. The top ten clones hold roughly 2% of a sample with about 73,000 clones, roughly 75% of them seen once. The culture ran for roughly ten days before CD4+ T cells were isolated. Vaccine administered to participants consisted of two doses of either BNT162b2 or mRNA-1273. This specimen was CD4+ T cells from PBMCs cultured without peptide, taken after COVID-19 vaccination. These receptor sequences come from a human donor who received a COVID-19 vaccine.

The rearrangement links TRBV28 to TRBJ1-1; perhaps TRBD1 as D (5 bases). V lost 7 bases to trimming and J lost 1 base, with 25 bases between them. The germline V gene has CDR1 MDHEN and CDR2 SYDVKM. The CDR3 is 18 amino acids. This CDR3 is CASIFEGRHRRGNTEAFF. As DNA, the CDR3 is TGTGCCAGCATATTTGAGGGGCGACACCGTAGGGGGAACACTGAAGCTTTCTTT.

CDR3 nucleotides: TGTGCCAGCAGTTTACTGGGACAGGGAGGATCACCCCTCCACTTT. Protein sequence: CASSLLGQGGSPLHF. This sequence joins TRBV27 and TRBJ1-6, with 9 nucleotides matching TRBD1. The CDR3 extends over 15 amino acids. Germline V gene lookup returns CDR1 MNHEY and CDR2 SMNVEV (reference sequence). The junction had 6 bases not matched to a gene; V was cut back by 2 bases and J by 10 bases.

V and J are TRBV28 and TRBJ1-6; unclear D gene. CDR1 and CDR2 from the germline V gene are MDHEN and SYDVKM. The CDR3 totals 16 residues. Trimming removed 6 bases at V and 9 bases at J, with 21 bases between. This chain's CDR3 is CASSLPPRHPSSPLHF. The CDR3 bases are TGTGCCAGCAGCCTCCCTCCAAGACACCCCAGTTCACCCCTCCACTTT.